The entry below gives a single TCR beta chain sequence along with its context. Its antigen has not been determined. Base qualities are not at hand, and no much larger clone is one base apart. The data derive from a study of T cell repertoires in ileal Crohn's disease (dated by TCRdb to the late 2010s). Study-level background: Median disease duration was approximately 8 years, and around 35% of patients were identified as active smokers at the time of surgery. Every patient underwent surgery because of a complication, which was stricturing disease in around 60% and penetrating disease in around 39%. Postoperative therapy was given to about half of the patients, with thiopurines administered to roughly twelve patients and anti-TNF agents administered to approximately 20 patients. Neoterminal ileum biopsies obtained at postoperative colonoscopy were designated as M6 samples. TCR repertoire analysis was performed in a few dozen Crohn's disease patients drawn from a prospective multicentre cohort. Running in parallel with the study was a multicentre cohort set up to find predictors of early endoscopic recurrence following ileocolonic resection. Endoscopic postoperative recurrence was defined by a Rutgeerts score above i0. A total of approximately 170 mucosal samples from around 57 patients were sequenced, collected from several sites on the surgical specimen as well as at postoperative endoscopy. Results and caveats for the whole study, not just this receptor: A significantly higher proportion of clonal expansions was observed in active smokers at surgery than in non-smokers (about 25% vs 20%, p=0.02). Postoperative endoscopy timing varied within the first year after surgery, with a median delay of about 7.3 months. Mucosal CD4 and CD8 T cells were sorted and sequenced only in a subgroup of patients, whose size was not stated. Compared with CD4 T cells, sorted CD8 T cells contained more high-frequency clones, which suggests that the mucosal expansions were mostly CD8. Endoscopic recurrence was linked to a higher percentage of high-frequency clones at surgery, and recurrence occurred in every patient whose clonality exceeded 26.8% (18/57).

For commercial TCRB immunosequencing, roughly 0.5 micrograms of biopsy DNA were submitted for each sample. CDR3 regions were amplified from genomic DNA by Adaptive Biotechnology using a two-step, amplification bias-controlled multiplex PCR. In the first PCR, primers covered every V and J gene segment, and in the second PCR, barcodes and Illumina adapters were added. An Illumina instrument was used to sequence the CDR3 libraries. In the original analysis: The analysis used both the pipelines supplied by the vendor and custom analysis of the raw data in R/Bioconductor with R version 3.3.0. Clonality, which ranges from 0 to 1, was calculated as the inverse of the normalised Shannon entropy across all productive clones. The repertoire share taken up by the top 100 clones defined high-frequency clones, and only clones that passed a 95% confidence test were kept. Repertoire diversity was measured with the Simpson index, and overlap between samples was measured with the Morisita-Horn index. In its TCRdb copy, this immuneACCESS table keeps in-frame sequences only and misses some clones. Where compared with another copy, unresolved V genes explain less than half of these, and the others have no known cause. The V and J calls and clone size are taken from that table; D and trimming were inferred from the DNA. The sample table shows around 3,100 clones, and 86% are seen once. The ten largest clonotypes hold 5.1% of the sample.

The sample's time point label, decoded: neoterminal ileum biopsy at postoperative endoscopy, about 6 months after surgery. Adults with ileal or ileocolonic Crohn's disease for whom ileocolonic resection was indicated were considered eligible. Whole ileal mucosal biopsies were stored frozen at -80°C before DNA extraction. A TRizol-based method was used to extract genomic DNA from the frozen whole biopsies, and the DNA was quantified with a NanoDrop 2000 spectrophotometer. V is reduced by 8 bases and J by 0 bases, leaving a spacing of 14 bases between them. CDR1 and CDR2, per the germline V gene, are SNHLY and FYNNEI. The CDR3 numbers 15 residues from cysteine through phenylalanine. The retained sequence is limited to the CDR3, 45 bases, with the frame set at the first base.

This clonotype was sampled from an adult with Crohn's disease. Material: ileal tissue. The chain uses TRBV2 and TRBJ2-4; the D gene identity is not certain. The bases are TGTGCCAGCCCTATTCCACGGGTAGCCAAAAACATTCAGTACTTC. This gives the protein CASPIPRVAKNIQYF.